Reported below is one T cell receptor (beta chain). V was clipped by 3 bases and J by 0 bases, with 5 bases between them. The CDR3 is made up of 13 amino acids. Germline V gene sequence: CDR1 GTSNPN, CDR2 SVGIG (reference sequence). Libraries of TCR beta were made from 1.5 to 2 micrograms of genomic DNA that came from cryopreserved PBMCs. The record originates from a study of cytotoxic CD8 clonotypes in ibrutinib-treated CLL. Repertoires were generated with immunoSEQ multiplex PCR, while TCRdb's copy carries only in-frame clones and drops some. The repertoire holds 35,000 to 55,000 clones, with 55% to 80% as singletons.

The chain links TRBV30 to TRBJ1-4, with D perhaps TRBD1 (5 bases). The sample was PBMCs, taken after 12 months of ibrutinib treatment. This clonotype was obtained from a human donor with chronic lymphocytic leukemia. Here the CDR3 reads CAWRGATNEKLFF. CDR3 in DNA: TGTGCCTGGAGGGGGGCAACTAATGAAAAACTGTTTTTT.